The clone carrying this T cell receptor beta chain was detected ten times or more. What it recognizes is unknown. V lost 1 base and J 4 bases, leaving 5 bases between the germline ends. The germline V gene has CDR1 LGHDT and CDR2 YNNKEL (reference sequence). The CDR3 has 12 amino acids. This sample is part of a study of metastatic and nonmetastatic thyroid tumors. Background on the study: The study looked at repertoires side by side in blood and in tumor or nodule tissue from malignant and benign thyroid patients.

The entire patient cohort was treatment-naive prior to thyroid surgery. Overall study findings and caveats: The reported finding was significantly higher TCR beta diversity in malignant thyroid tumors relative to benign nodules, in blood and tumor.

Authors' processing steps: It was from CDR3 differences across clinicopathological groups that a distant-metastasis classifier for papillary thyroid cancer was built. MiXCR reprocessed the PCR reads for TCRdb. The V and J calls were determined by TCRdb, not by the authors. Here the sample spans 33,000 or so clones, approximately 19% being singletons. The sequenced sample consisted of blood. The receptor was derived from a female donor with papillary thyroid cancer or a benign thyroid nodule (not recorded which). Some clones in this sample may be carry-over from other donors' samples. V and J are TRBV3-1 and TRBJ2-7; D unresolved. CDR3 residues: CASSQVRYEQYF. The CDR3 coding sequence is TGTGCCAGCAGCCAAGTTAGGTACGAGCAGTACTTC.